A single T cell receptor (beta chain) is shown here with its context. The V gene end was trimmed by 1 base and the J gene end by 6 bases; junction bases not matched to a gene: 6. CDR1 and CDR2 from the germline V gene are MGHRA and YSYEKL. The length of the CDR3 is 14 residues. This entry belongs to a study of CD8 T cells in Susac syndrome. cDNA came from 0.5 to 1 ug RNA primed by random hexamers. TCRdb re-called the immunoSEQ multiplex PCR reads with MiXCR, one entry per CDR3 protein. Among more than 150,000 distinct CDR3 sequences listed, approximately 94% were seen once. The rearrangement joins TRBV4-1 to TRBJ2-7, with 7 bases identical to TRBD2. The source material was CD8+ T cells from PBMCs. The clonotype comes from a human donor with multiple sclerosis. The CDR3 region is CASSQALGGFEQYF. The CDR3 DNA follows: TGCGCCAGCAGCCAAGCCCTCGGGGGGTTCGAGCAGTACTTC.